These 10 T cell receptor beta chains were sequenced from one sample in a study of cytomegalovirus exposure and HLA in healthy donors. This PCR relied on a set of 60 Vbeta primers and 13 Jbeta primers. The data were produced by immunoSEQ multiplex PCR, yet TCRdb's version contains in-frame clones alone and is incomplete. The sample yields some 70,000 clones, roughly 68% seen once. The specimen was PBMCs. These receptors all stem from a woman between 50 and 59 years old in good health and CMV-seronegative.

The rearrangement joins TRBV4-3 to TRBJ2-2; the match to TRBD1 covers 7 bases. CDR1 is LGHNA and CDR2 is YSLEER in the germline V gene. The CDR3 covers 14 residues. After removal of 3 bases from V and 3 bases from J, the junction contained 1 base not matched to a gene. This CDR3 is CASSHDRDTGELFF. In nucleotides, the CDR3 is TGCGCCAGCAGCCATGACAGGGACACCGGGGAGCTGTTTTTT.

The rearrangement joins TRBV25-1 to TRBJ2-5, with 9 bases fitting TRBD1. Germline V gene sequence: CDR1 MGHDK, CDR2 SYGVNS. The CDR3 totals 14 residues. With V trimmed by 4 bases and J by 5 bases, 5 bases remained unmatched. The CDR3 region is CASSGYRGRETQYF. CDR3 in DNA: TGTGCCAGCAGTGGGTACAGGGGGCGGGAGACCCAGTACTTC.

The rearrangement joins TRBV6-5 to TRBJ1-1; D perhaps matches TRBD1 (6 bases). The germline gives CDR1 MNHEY, CDR2 SVGAGI. The CDR3 length is 12 residues. Trimming took off 5 bases at V and 7 bases at J, with 11 bases between the two ends. The DNA of the CDR3 is TGTGCCAGCAGTGCCTCAGGGGTTGAAGCTTTCTTT. This translates into CASSASGVEAFF.

V usage is TRBV29-1 and J usage is TRBJ2-5; D is perhaps TRBD1 (6 bases). Germline V CDR1 and CDR2: SQVTM, ANQGSEA. The CDR3 contains 13 residues. The germline V and J ends were trimmed by 7 bases and 7 bases, with 19 bases remaining between them. The CDR3 here is CSADRDTTGTQYF. The CDR3 DNA reads TGCAGCGCTGATCGGGACACCACTGGGACCCAGTACTTC.

J is TRBJ1-4 and V is TRBV6-1, with D unresolved. Germline CDR1 and CDR2: MNHNS and SASEGT. Trimming stripped 8 bases from V and 10 bases from J, with 20 bases between. The CDR3 consists of 14 residues. In DNA, the CDR3 is TGTGCCAGCCTTGCCATTAGGGAAGGAGGAAAACTGTTTTTT. It translates to CASLAIREGGKLFF.

The chain recombines TRBV6-1 with TRBJ1-5; D call uncertain. This CDR3 contains 11 residues. Deletions cut 8 bases from V and 5 bases from J, with 7 bases between. Germline V gene data show CDR1 as MNHNS and CDR2 as SASEGT. CDR3 sequence (DNA): TGTGCCAGCGGGCAACATCAGCCCCAGCATTTT. Translated: CASGQHQPQHF.

The chain uses TRBV5-4 and TRBJ2-7; TRBD2 matches at 15 bases. The V gene's germline CDR1 is SGHNT and CDR2 YYREEE (reference sequence). CDR3 size: 17 residues. V lost 0 bases and J lost 5; bases outside the gene matches: 6. CDR3 sequence reads: CASSLGGLAGGVDEQYF. CDR3 nucleotides: TGTGCCAGCAGCTTGGGGGGACTAGCGGGAGGAGTAGACGAGCAGTACTTC.

The J gene is TRBJ2-7, the V gene TRBV6-5, with D perhaps TRBD2 (6 bases). This CDR3 has 15 residues. The ends were cut back, 6 bases at V and 0 bases at J, with 15 bases in the middle. Germline lookup yields CDR1 MNHEY and CDR2 SVGAGI. CDR3 sequence: CASSLGLLGSYEQYF. For the CDR3, the DNA is TGTGCCAGCAGCTTGGGACTCCTAGGCTCCTACGAGCAGTACTTC.

The chain links TRBV9 to TRBJ2-1, with 12 bases matching TRBD2. J lost 4 bases, V lost 0 bases, and 8 bases had no gene match. CDR1 SGDLS and CDR2 YYNGEE come from the germline V gene. The CDR3 covers 18 residues. CDR3 nucleotide sequence: TGTGCCAGCAGCGTAGCTGGGCTAGCGGGAGGGGGATACAATGAGCAGTTCTTC. This sequence encodes CASSVAGLAGGGYNEQFF. The variable domain in full, with the rest retrieved from reference TRBV9 and TRBJ2-1, is DSGVTQTPKHLITATGQRVTLRCSPRSGDLSVYWYQQSLDQGLQFLIQYYNGEERAKGNILERFSAQQFPDLHSELNLSSLELGDSALYFCASSVAGLAGGGYNEQFFGPGTRLTVL.

This chain links TRBV15 with TRBJ2-5, with D perhaps matching TRBD1 (5 bases). CDR1 is LNHNV and CDR2 is YYDKDF in the germline V gene (reference sequence). The V and J ends lost 3 bases and 9 bases respectively, with 14 bases between them. This CDR3 comprises 13 residues. CDR3: CATSSDLQGAQYF. CDR3 DNA sequence: TGTGCCACCAGCAGTGATTTGCAAGGGGCCCAGTACTTC.